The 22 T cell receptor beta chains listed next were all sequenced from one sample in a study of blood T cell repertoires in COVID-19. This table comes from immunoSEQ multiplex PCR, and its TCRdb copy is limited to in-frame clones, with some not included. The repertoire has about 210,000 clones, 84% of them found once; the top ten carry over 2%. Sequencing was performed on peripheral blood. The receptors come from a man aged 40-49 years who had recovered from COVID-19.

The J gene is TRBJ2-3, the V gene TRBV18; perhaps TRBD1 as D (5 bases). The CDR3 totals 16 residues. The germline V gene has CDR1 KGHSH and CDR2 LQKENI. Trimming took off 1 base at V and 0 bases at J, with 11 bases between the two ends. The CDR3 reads CASSPRQSSSTDTQYF. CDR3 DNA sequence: TGTGCCAGCTCACCACGACAGAGCTCTAGCACAGATACGCAGTATTTT.

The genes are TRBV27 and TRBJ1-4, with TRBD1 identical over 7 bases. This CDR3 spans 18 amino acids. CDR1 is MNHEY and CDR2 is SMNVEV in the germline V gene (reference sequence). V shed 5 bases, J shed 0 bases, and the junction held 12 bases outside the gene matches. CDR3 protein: CASSPSPGQPATNEKLFF. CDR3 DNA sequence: TGTGCCAGCAGTCCATCGCCGGGACAGCCTGCAACTAATGAAAAACTGTTTTTT.

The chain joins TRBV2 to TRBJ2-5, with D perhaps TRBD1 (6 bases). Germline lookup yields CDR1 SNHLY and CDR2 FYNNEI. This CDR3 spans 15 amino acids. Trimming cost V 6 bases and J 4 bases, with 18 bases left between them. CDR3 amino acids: CASRVGMGARETQYF. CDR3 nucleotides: TGTGCCAGCAGAGTTGGAATGGGGGCAAGAGAGACCCAGTACTTC.

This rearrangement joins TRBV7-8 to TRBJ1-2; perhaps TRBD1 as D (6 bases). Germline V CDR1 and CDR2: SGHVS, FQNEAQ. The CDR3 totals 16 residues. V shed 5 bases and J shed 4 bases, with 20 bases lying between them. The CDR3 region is CASSPMDGGAGYGYTF. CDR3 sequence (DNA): TGTGCCAGCAGCCCCATGGATGGGGGGGCCGGCTATGGCTACACCTTC.

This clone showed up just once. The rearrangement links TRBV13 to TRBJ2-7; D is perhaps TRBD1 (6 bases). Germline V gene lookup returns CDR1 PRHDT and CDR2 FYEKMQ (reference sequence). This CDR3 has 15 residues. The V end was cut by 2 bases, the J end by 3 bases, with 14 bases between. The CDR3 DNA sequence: TGTGCCAGCAGCTTATCGGTTCTAGGGGGCTACGAGCAGTACTTC. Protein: CASSLSVLGGYEQYF. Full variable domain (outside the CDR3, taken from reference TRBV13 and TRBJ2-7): AAGVIQSPRHLIKEKRETATLKCYPIPRHDTVYWYQQGPGQDPQFLISFYEKMQSDKGSIPDRFSAQQFSDYHSELNMSSLELGDSALYFCASSLSVLGGYEQYFGPGTRLTVT.

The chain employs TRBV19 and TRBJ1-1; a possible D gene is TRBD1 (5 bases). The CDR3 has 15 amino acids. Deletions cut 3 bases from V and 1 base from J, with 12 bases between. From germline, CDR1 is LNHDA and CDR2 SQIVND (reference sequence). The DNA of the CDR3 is TGTGCCAGTAGTATGGGTCAAACAGGGAACACTGAAGCTTTCTTT. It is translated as CASSMGQTGNTEAFF.

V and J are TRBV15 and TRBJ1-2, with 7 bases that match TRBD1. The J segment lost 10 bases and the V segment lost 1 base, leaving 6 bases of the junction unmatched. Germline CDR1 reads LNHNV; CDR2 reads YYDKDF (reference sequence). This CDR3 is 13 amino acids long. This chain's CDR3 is CATSRGQGEIYTF. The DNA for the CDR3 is TGTGCCACCAGCAGAGGACAGGGCGAAATCTACACCTTC.

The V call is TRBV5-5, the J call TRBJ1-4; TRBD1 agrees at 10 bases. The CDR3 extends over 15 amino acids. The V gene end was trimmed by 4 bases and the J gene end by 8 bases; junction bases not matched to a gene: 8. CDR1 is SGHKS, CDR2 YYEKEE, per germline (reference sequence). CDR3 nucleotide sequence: TGTGCCAGCAGCCGCACCGGGACAGGGGACGAAAAACTGTTTTTT. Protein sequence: CASSRTGTGDEKLFF.

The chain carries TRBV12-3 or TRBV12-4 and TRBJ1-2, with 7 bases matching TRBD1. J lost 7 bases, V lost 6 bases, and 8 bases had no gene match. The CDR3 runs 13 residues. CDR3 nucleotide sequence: TGTGCCAGCAGGGGGACAGTTGGGATTGGCTACACCTTC. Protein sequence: CASRGTVGIGYTF.

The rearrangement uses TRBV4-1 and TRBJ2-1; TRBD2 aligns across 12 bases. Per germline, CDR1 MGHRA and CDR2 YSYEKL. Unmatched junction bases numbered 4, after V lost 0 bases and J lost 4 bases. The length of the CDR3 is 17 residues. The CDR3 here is CASSQELAGGYYNEQFF. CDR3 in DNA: TGCGCCAGCAGCCAAGAGCTAGCGGGAGGGTATTACAATGAGCAGTTCTTC.

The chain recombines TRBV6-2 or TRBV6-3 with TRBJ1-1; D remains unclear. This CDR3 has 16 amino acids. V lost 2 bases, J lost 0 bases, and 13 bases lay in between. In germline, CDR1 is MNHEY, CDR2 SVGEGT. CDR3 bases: TGTGCCAGCAGTTACCGTCCGGAAACTATGAACACTGAAGCTTTCTTT. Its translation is CASSYRPETMNTEAFF.

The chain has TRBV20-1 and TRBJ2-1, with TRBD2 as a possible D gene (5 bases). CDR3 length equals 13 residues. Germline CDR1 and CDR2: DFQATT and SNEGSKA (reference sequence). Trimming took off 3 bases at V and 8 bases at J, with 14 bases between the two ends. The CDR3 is CSASRRLGDEQFF. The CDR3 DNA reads TGCAGTGCTAGTCGCAGGTTGGGAGATGAGCAGTTCTTC.

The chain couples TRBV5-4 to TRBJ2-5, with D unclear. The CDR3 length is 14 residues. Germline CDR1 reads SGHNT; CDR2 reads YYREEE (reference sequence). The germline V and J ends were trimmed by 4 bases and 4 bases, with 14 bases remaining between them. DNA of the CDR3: TGTGCCAGCAGCCCAACAAGAACCGTAGAGACCCAGTACTTC. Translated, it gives CASSPTRTVETQYF.

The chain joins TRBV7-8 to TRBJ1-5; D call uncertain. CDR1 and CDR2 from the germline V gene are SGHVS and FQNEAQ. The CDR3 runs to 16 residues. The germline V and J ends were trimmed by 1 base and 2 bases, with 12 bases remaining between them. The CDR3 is CASSLDSLRGNQPQHF. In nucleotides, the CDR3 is TGTGCCAGCAGCTTAGACAGCTTGAGGGGCAATCAGCCCCAGCATTTT.

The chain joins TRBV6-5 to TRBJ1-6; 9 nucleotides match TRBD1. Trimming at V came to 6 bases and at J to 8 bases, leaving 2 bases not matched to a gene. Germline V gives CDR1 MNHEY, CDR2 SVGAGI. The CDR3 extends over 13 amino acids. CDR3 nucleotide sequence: TGTGCCAGCAGGGGGACAGGGTATTCACCCCTCCACTTT. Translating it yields CASRGTGYSPLHF.

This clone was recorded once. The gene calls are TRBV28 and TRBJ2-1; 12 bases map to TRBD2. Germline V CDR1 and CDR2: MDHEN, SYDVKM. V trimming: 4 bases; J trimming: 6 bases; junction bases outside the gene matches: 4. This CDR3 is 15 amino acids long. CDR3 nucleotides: TGTGCCAGCAGTTCACCTAGCGGGGGGGCCAATGAGCAGTTCTTC. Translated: CASSSPSGGANEQFF.

The CDR3 reads CAWRAGTGLFDYGYTF. In DNA, the CDR3 is TGTGCCTGGAGGGCCGGGACAGGGCTTTTCGACTATGGCTACACCTTC. J is TRBJ1-2 and V is TRBV30; 9 bases map to TRBD1. Per the germline V gene, CDR1 is GTSNPN and CDR2 is SVGIG (reference sequence). The junction had 11 bases not matched to a gene; V was cut back by 3 bases and J by 3 bases. This CDR3 region has 16 residues.

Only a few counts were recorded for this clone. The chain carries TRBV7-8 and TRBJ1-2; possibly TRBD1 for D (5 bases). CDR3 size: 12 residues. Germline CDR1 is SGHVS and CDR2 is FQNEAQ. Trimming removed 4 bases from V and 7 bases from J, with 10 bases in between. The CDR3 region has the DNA TGTGCCAGCAGCTCCCATAGGGGTGGCTACACCTTC. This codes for CASSSHRGGYTF.

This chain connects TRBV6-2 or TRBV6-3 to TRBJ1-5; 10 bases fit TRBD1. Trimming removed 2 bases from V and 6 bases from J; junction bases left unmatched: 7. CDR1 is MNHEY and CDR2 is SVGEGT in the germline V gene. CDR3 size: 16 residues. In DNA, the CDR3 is TGTGCCAGCAGTTACCGGGGGACAGGGGCCACTCAGCCCCAGCATTTT. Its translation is CASSYRGTGATQPQHF.

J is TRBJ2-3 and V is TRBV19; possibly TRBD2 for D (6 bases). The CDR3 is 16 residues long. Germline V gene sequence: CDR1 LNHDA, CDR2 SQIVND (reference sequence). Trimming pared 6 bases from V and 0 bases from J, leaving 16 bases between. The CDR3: CASSPIGRPSTDTQYF. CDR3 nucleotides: TGTGCCAGTAGCCCTATCGGGAGACCCAGCACAGATACGCAGTATTTT.

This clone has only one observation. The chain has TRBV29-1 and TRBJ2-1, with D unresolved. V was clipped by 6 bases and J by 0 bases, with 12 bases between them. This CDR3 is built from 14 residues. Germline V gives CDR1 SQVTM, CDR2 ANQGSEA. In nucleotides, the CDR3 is TGCAGCGTCCATGGCGCTAGCTCCTACAATGAGCAGTTCTTC. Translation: CSVHGASSYNEQFF.

Here the CDR3 reads CASSRTVRQGANTGELFF. CDR3 sequence (DNA): TGCGCCAGCAGCCGAACCGTAAGACAGGGGGCGAACACCGGGGAGCTGTTTTTT. This sequence joins TRBV5-1 and TRBJ2-2; 9 bases map to TRBD1. The CDR3 loop spans 18 amino acids. Germline loops: CDR1 SGHRS, CDR2 YFSETQ. V was clipped by 4 bases and J by 0 bases; unmatched bases: 10.